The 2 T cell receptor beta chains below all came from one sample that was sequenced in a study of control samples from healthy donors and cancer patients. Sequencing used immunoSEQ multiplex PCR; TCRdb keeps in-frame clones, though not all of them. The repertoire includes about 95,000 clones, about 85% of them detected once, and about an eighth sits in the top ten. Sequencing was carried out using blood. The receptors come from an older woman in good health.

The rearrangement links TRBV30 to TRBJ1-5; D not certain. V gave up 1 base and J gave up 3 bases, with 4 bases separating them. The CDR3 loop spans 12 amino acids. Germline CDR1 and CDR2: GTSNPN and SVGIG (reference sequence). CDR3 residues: CAWSGNNQPQHF. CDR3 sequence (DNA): TGTGCCTGGAGTGGTAACAATCAGCCCCAGCATTTT.

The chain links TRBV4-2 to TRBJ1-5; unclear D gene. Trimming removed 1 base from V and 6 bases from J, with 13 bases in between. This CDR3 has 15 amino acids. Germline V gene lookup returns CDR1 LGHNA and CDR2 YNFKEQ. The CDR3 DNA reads TGTGCCAGCAGCCAAGCGGAGTCACAAGCTCAGCCCCAGCATTTT. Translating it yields CASSQAESQAQPQHF.